The 29 T cell receptor beta chains given below trace back to one sample, sequenced in a study of cytomegalovirus exposure and HLA in healthy donors. PCR used 60 Vbeta primers and 13 Jbeta primers. TCRdb's copy holds only in-frame clones and misses some; the assay was immunoSEQ multiplex PCR. The sample lists 110,000 to 150,000 clones; around 70% were seen once. The sample consisted of PBMCs. The receptors originated from a man aged 40-50 years in good health and CMV-seronegative.

A single count supports this clone. The V call is TRBV19, the J call TRBJ1-2; perhaps TRBD1 as D (5 bases). V was shortened by 4 bases and J by 6 bases, with 18 bases between the two germline ends. CDR1 is LNHDA, CDR2 SQIVND, per germline (reference sequence). The CDR3 sequence is 15 residues long. The DNA for the CDR3 is TGTGCCAGTAGTACAGGGACTTCGGCAAGAAATGGCTACACCTTC. This gives the protein CASSTGTSARNGYTF.

The chain uses TRBV7-2 and TRBJ1-4; TRBD1 matches at 8 bases. The junction had 7 bases not matched to a gene; V was cut back by 5 bases and J by 5 bases. This CDR3 has 15 residues. The germline CDR1 and CDR2 sequences are SGHTA and FQGNSA. The CDR3, as DNA: TGTGCCAGCAGCCCCAACAGGGGGGACAATGAAAAACTGTTTTTT. Its translation: CASSPNRGDNEKLFF.

The V call is TRBV28, the J call TRBJ1-4; D is possibly TRBD1 (6 bases). The CDR3 loop spans 15 amino acids. V gave up 6 bases and J gave up 8 bases, with 19 bases separating them. Germline assignment: CDR1 MDHEN and CDR2 SYDVKM. The CDR3 nucleotides are TGTGCCAGCAGCGCCGGGGGGGGCGTGGGGGAAAAACTGTTTTTT. Translation: CASSAGGGVGEKLFF.

This chain uses TRBV5-8 with TRBJ2-5; 7 bases are a match to TRBD1. This CDR3 has 15 amino acids. V lost 5 bases and J lost 2; bases outside the gene matches: 9. Per germline, CDR1 SGHTS and CDR2 YDEGEE. The CDR3: CASRPRGTAQETQYF. DNA for the CDR3: TGTGCCAGCAGACCTAGAGGGACAGCGCAAGAGACCCAGTACTTC. Full variable domain (remainder filled in from reference TRBV5-8 and TRBJ2-5): EAGVTQSPTHLIKTRGQQATLRCSPISGHTSVYWYQQALGLGLQFLLWYDEGEERNRGNFPPRFSGRQFPNYSSELNVNALELEDSALYLCASRPRGTAQETQYFGPGTRLLVL.

The rearrangement joins TRBV10-2 to TRBJ2-7; the D gene is possibly TRBD1 (6 bases). The CDR3 totals 15 residues. The germline CDR1 and CDR2 sequences are WSHSY and SAAADI. V was pared by 0 bases and J by 3 bases, with 12 bases between. The CDR3 coding sequence is TGCGCCAGCAGTGAGTCTAACACAGGGCGCTACGAGCAGTACTTC. Protein sequence: CASSESNTGRYEQYF.

The V call is TRBV2, the J call TRBJ1-2; 11 bases fit TRBD1. There are 14 residues in the CDR3. Per the germline V gene, CDR1 is SNHLY and CDR2 is FYNNEI. V trimming: 6 bases; J trimming: 4 bases; junction bases outside the gene matches: 4. The CDR3 sequence is CASRVGQGVYGYTF. The CDR3 region has the DNA TGTGCCAGCAGGGTGGGACAGGGGGTCTATGGCTACACCTTC.

The chain combines TRBV28 with TRBJ1-1; no reliable D call. Per the germline V gene, CDR1 is MDHEN and CDR2 is SYDVKM. This CDR3 spans 11 amino acids. V was shortened by 8 bases and J by 3 bases, with 7 bases between the two germline ends. CDR3 nucleotide sequence: TGTGCCAGCCTTCAGGACACTGAAGCTTTCTTT. Translation: CASLQDTEAFF.

The gene calls are TRBV19 and TRBJ2-5; 10 bases align to TRBD1. The germline V gene encodes CDR1 LNHDA and CDR2 SQIVND (reference sequence). The CDR3 runs 16 residues. Trimming removed 7 bases from V and 5 bases from J; junction bases left unmatched: 13. The CDR3, as DNA: TGTGCCAGTACCCCGGGACAGGGGAGAAGGGTGGAGACCCAGTACTTC. Translated, it gives CASTPGQGRRVETQYF.

This sequence joins TRBV15 and TRBJ1-5; D gene unclear. V was shortened by 0 bases and J by 6 bases, with 12 bases between the two germline ends. This CDR3 spans 15 amino acids. Germline loops: CDR1 LNHNV, CDR2 YYDKDF (reference sequence). The CDR3 bases are TGTGCCACCAGCAGAGATTCGACGGGGTTTCAGCCCCAGCATTTT. Its protein is CATSRDSTGFQPQHF.

The V call is TRBV27, the J call TRBJ2-7; tentative D call: TRBD2 (5 bases). The V end was cut by 2 bases, the J end by 4 bases, with 9 bases between. Germline assignment: CDR1 MNHEY and CDR2 SMNVEV (reference sequence). This CDR3 has 13 amino acids. This CDR3 is CASSLTSGYEQYF. In DNA, the CDR3 is TGTGCCAGCAGTTTAACTAGTGGGTACGAGCAGTACTTC.

The chain links TRBV5-4 to TRBJ2-3; 14 bases match TRBD2. CDR3 length equals 17 residues. V dropped 3 bases and J dropped 2; count of bases not matched to a gene: 5. Germline CDR1 reads SGHNT; CDR2 reads YYREEE (reference sequence). CDR3 sequence: CASSWGLAGDPTDTQYF. The CDR3 nucleotides are TGTGCCAGCAGCTGGGGACTAGCGGGGGACCCCACAGATACGCAGTATTTT.

The chain has TRBV5-1 and TRBJ1-1, with 8 bases aligning to TRBD1. This CDR3 has 15 residues. V was pared by 2 bases and J by 3 bases, with 6 bases of the junction left unmatched. The V gene's germline CDR1 is SGHRS and CDR2 YFSETQ. DNA of the CDR3: TGCGCCAGCAGCTTACGGACAGGGCAGGACACTGAAGCTTTCTTT. Protein sequence: CASSLRTGQDTEAFF.

The chain employs TRBV5-6 and TRBJ2-6; D not certain. V gave up 4 bases and J gave up 2 bases, with 7 bases separating them. The CDR3 is 14 amino acids. From germline, CDR1 is SGHDT and CDR2 YYEEEE. CDR3 loop: CASSLTTGANVLTF. The CDR3 region has the DNA TGTGCCAGCAGCCTTACTACTGGGGCCAACGTCCTGACTTTC.

CDR3 protein: CAISGLMTSGNSRPDTQYF. The CDR3 DNA follows: TGTGCCATCAGTGGCTTGATGACTAGCGGGAACAGTAGACCAGATACGCAGTATTTT. The V gene is TRBV10-3, the J gene TRBJ2-3; 11 positions agree with TRBD2. Germline assignment: CDR1 ENHRY and CDR2 SYGVKD. V shed 4 bases, J shed 4 bases, and the junction held 16 bases outside the gene matches. CDR3 length equals 19 residues.

V usage is TRBV6-1 and J usage is TRBJ2-1, with D possibly TRBD2 on 6 matching bases. Trimming removed 10 bases at V and 4 bases at J, with 17 bases between. The CDR3 spans 14 residues. Germline CDR1 reads MNHNS; CDR2 reads SASEGT. CDR3 sequence reads: CANRKPGLYNEQFF. The DNA for the CDR3 is TGTGCCAACAGGAAACCGGGACTTTACAATGAGCAGTTCTTC.

This CDR3 reads CASSVRGANPLQGYTF. CDR3 bases: TGTGCCAGCAGTGTGCGCGGGGCAAACCCGTTGCAGGGCTACACCTTC. The chain employs TRBV6-1 and TRBJ1-2, with TRBD1 as a possible D gene (5 bases). The CDR3 totals 16 residues. Germline CDR1 is MNHNS and CDR2 is SASEGT. V lost 4 bases, J lost 8 bases, and 23 bases lay in between.

V gene TRBV10-2 combines with J gene TRBJ1-2; D may be TRBD1 (6 bases). The V gene's germline CDR1 is WSHSY and CDR2 SAAADI. The CDR3 sequence is 15 residues long. Trimming removed 6 bases at V and 4 bases at J, with 18 bases between. The CDR3 sequence: CASSGGQGLFYGYTF. The CDR3 DNA is TGCGCCAGCAGCGGGGGGCAGGGTCTATTCTATGGCTACACCTTC.

This chain links TRBV4-1 with TRBJ2-5; D is unresolved. The germline CDR1 and CDR2 sequences are MGHRA and YSYEKL. The CDR3 runs 13 residues. With 1 base removed from V and 7 bases from J, the gap between germline ends came to 10 bases. The CDR3, as DNA: TGCGCCAGCAGCCAAGCTGGAGTGGGGACCCAGTACTTC. Amino acid sequence: CASSQAGVGTQYF.

V gene TRBV28 combines with J gene TRBJ1-5; 12 nucleotides align to TRBD1. The ends lost 4 bases at V and 0 bases at J; junction bases unmatched: 13. The CDR3 is 20 residues long. The germline CDR1 and CDR2 sequences are MDHEN and SYDVKM. DNA of the CDR3: TGTGCCAGCAGTTCTTACCGGGACAGGGGGCAATGGCCTAGCAATCAGCCCCAGCATTTT. Its translation is CASSSYRDRGQWPSNQPQHF.

The rearrangement links TRBV6-4 to TRBJ1-6, with D maybe TRBD1 (6 bases). Germline assignment: CDR1 MRHNA and CDR2 SNTAGT. CDR3 size: 14 residues. V was shortened by 6 bases and J by 4 bases, with 10 bases between the two germline ends. This chain's CDR3 is CASRDSDYNSPLHF. In DNA form, the CDR3 reads TGTGCCAGCAGGGACAGCGATTATAATTCACCCCTCCACTTT.

The genes are TRBV2 and TRBJ2-6; D is ambiguous. CDR3 length: 12 residues. V was clipped by 10 bases and J by 4 bases, with 8 bases between them. CDR1 SNHLY and CDR2 FYNNEI come from the germline V gene. DNA of the CDR3: TGTGCCACCACAGTGGGGGCCAACGTCCTGACTTTC. Translated: CATTVGANVLTF.

This rearrangement joins TRBV4-2 to TRBJ2-7, with TRBD1 matching 11 bases. The CDR3 extends over 17 amino acids. V lost 0 bases and J lost 4; bases outside the gene matches: 8. Germline assignment: CDR1 LGHNA and CDR2 YNFKEQ. CDR3 sequence reads: CASSQELRTGGAYEQYF. The CDR3 DNA reads as TGTGCCAGCAGCCAAGAGTTGCGGACAGGGGGCGCATACGAGCAGTACTTC.

The chain joins TRBV11-2 to TRBJ2-7; D is possibly TRBD1 (7 bases). The length of the CDR3 is 13 residues. V gave up 6 bases and J gave up 7 bases, with 16 bases separating them. CDR1 SGHAT and CDR2 FQNNGV come from the germline V gene. CDR3 loop: CASSFTGEEEQYF. For the CDR3, the DNA is TGTGCCAGCAGTTTTACAGGGGAGGAGGAGCAGTACTTC.

V usage is TRBV4-1 and J usage is TRBJ1-1, with a tentative D call TRBD1 (5 bases). Germline CDR1 MGHRA, CDR2 YSYEKL. The CDR3 contains 14 residues. V lost 7 bases and J lost 2, with 14 bases in between. The CDR3 nucleotides are TGCGCCAGCACAACGGGCAGGACAAACACTGAAGCTTTCTTT. Its translation is CASTTGRTNTEAFF.

The CDR3 loop reads CASSYVGSYGYTF. The CDR3 DNA sequence: TGTGCCAGCAGTTACGTGGGCAGCTATGGCTACACCTTC. V and J are TRBV6-5 and TRBJ1-2; no clear D gene. The ends were cut back, 2 bases at V and 4 bases at J, with 8 bases in the middle. This CDR3 has 13 amino acids. Germline lookup yields CDR1 MNHEY and CDR2 SVGAGI.

This chain links TRBV15 with TRBJ2-3; D uncertain. The CDR3 has 16 residues. CDR1 is LNHNV and CDR2 is YYDKDF in the germline V gene (reference sequence). Trimming took off 1 base at V and 7 bases at J, with 18 bases between the two ends. The CDR3 reads CATSRGSTRRQNTQYF. The CDR3 nucleotides are TGTGCCACCAGCAGAGGATCTACGCGCAGGCAGAATACGCAGTATTTT.

The CDR3 DNA reads TGTGCCAGCAGCTTAATTTATCGGGGACGCGGGAGTGTCGAGCAGTACTTC. It encodes CASSLIYRGRGSVEQYF. The V and J genes are TRBV7-6 and TRBJ2-7, with TRBD2 matching over 7 bases. The CDR3 is 17 residues long. V shed 2 bases, J shed 6 bases, and the junction held 16 bases outside the gene matches. In germline, CDR1 is SGHVS, CDR2 FNYEAQ.

The chain links TRBV30 to TRBJ2-4, with TRBD2 identical over 13 bases. The germline CDR1 and CDR2 sequences are GTSNPN and SVGIG (reference sequence). CDR3 length: 18 amino acids. V shed 0 bases, J shed 1 base, and the junction held 6 bases outside the gene matches. CDR3 sequence (DNA): TGTGCCTGGAGTGTTCTACTAGCGGGAGGGCCGGCCAAAAACATTCAGTACTTC. It codes for CAWSVLLAGGPAKNIQYF.

The chain recombines TRBV9 with TRBJ1-2, with TRBD1 matching 10 bases. CDR3 size: 14 residues. V gave up 4 bases and J gave up 6 bases; unmatched junction bases: 6. CDR1 is SGDLS, CDR2 YYNGEE, per germline. Here the CDR3 DNA reads TGTGCCAGCAGCCCCACCGGGACAGGGGATGGCTACACCTTC. Amino acid sequence: CASSPTGTGDGYTF.